The 10 T cell receptor beta chains below all came from one sample that was sequenced in a study of blood T cells in healthy people across ages. Then a second PCR, running roughly 6 to 12 cycles, was carried out with a sample-barcoded 5' primer and a J-beta primer mix. TCRdb analysed the 5' RACE reads with MiXCR anew, one entry per CDR3 protein. The sample records about 780,000 distinct CDR3 sequences, around two thirds being singletons. Sequenced input: blood. The receptors stem from a man between 25 and 39 years old in good health.

This clonotype appeared a few times. V and J are TRBV27 and TRBJ2-1; 7 nucleotides agree with TRBD2. The CDR3 contains 15 residues. CDR1 and CDR2 from the germline V gene are MNHEY and SMNVEV (reference sequence). V trimming: 2 bases; J trimming: 7 bases; junction bases outside the gene matches: 8. In nucleotides, the CDR3 is TGTGCCAGCAGTTTACCGCAAGCGGGGTGGAATGAGCAGTTCTTC. Encoded protein: CASSLPQAGWNEQFF.

This clonotype was counted between two and nine times. The rearrangement joins TRBV3-1 to TRBJ2-1; 9 nucleotides agree with TRBD2. CDR1 and CDR2 (germline): LGHDT, YNNKEL (reference sequence). This CDR3 contains 16 residues. J gave up 4 bases and V 4 bases, and 8 bases lay outside the gene matches. The CDR3 coding sequence is TGTGCCAGCAGCCCTCCCATTAGCGGGAGATACAATGAGCAGTTCTTC. It yields the protein CASSPPISGRYNEQFF.

The J gene is TRBJ1-2, the V gene TRBV7-2; D is unclear. The germline V gene has CDR1 SGHTA and CDR2 FQGNSA. The CDR3 sequence is 14 residues long. V lost 0 bases and J 1 base, leaving 6 bases between the germline ends. Here the CDR3 DNA reads TGTGCCAGCAGCTTAGCCGGGGATAACTATGGCTACACCTTC. Translated: CASSLAGDNYGYTF.

This clonotype was counted ten times or more. The V and J genes are TRBV7-2 and TRBJ1-4; tentatively, D is TRBD1 (5 bases). Trimming took 2 bases from V and 7 from J, leaving 11 bases between them. The germline V gene has CDR1 SGHTA and CDR2 FQGNSA. There are 14 residues in the CDR3. CDR3 bases: TGTGCCAGCAGCTTAAGGCAGGGAGGTGAAAAACTGTTTTTT. This codes for CASSLRQGGEKLFF.

The rearrangement uses TRBV29-1 and TRBJ2-1; 15 bases map to TRBD2. CDR1 is SQVTM and CDR2 is ANQGSEA in the germline V gene. This CDR3 is built from 16 residues. V lost 7 bases and J lost 9; bases outside the gene matches: 13. CDR3 amino acids: CSAQGTSGGTTGEQFF. The CDR3 nucleotides read TGCAGCGCCCAGGGGACTAGCGGGGGGACAACCGGTGAGCAGTTCTTC.

The V gene is TRBV12-3 or TRBV12-4, the J gene TRBJ1-2, with D perhaps matching TRBD1 (5 bases). V lost 1 base, J lost 6 bases, and 9 bases lay in between. The CDR3 runs 13 residues. The chain's CDR3 is CASSLGRVNGYTF. The CDR3, as DNA: TGTGCCAGCAGTTTAGGCAGGGTCAATGGCTACACCTTC.

The J gene is TRBJ1-4, the V gene TRBV7-8; D might be TRBD1 (6 bases). The germline CDR1 and CDR2 sequences are SGHVS and FQNEAQ. Trimming cost V 5 bases and J 6 bases, with 13 bases left between them. The CDR3 consists of 14 residues. CDR3 coding DNA: TGTGCCAGCAGCCGTGCGGGGGCGGATGAAAAACTGTTTTTT. Translation: CASSRAGADEKLFF.

In its sample, this clonotype was seen a few times. The J gene is TRBJ2-1, the V gene TRBV21-1; the table gives TRBD2 as D, unverified against the DNA. TRBV21-1 counts as a pseudogene. The CDR3 sequence is 17 residues long. CDR3 sequence: CASSLKPGLAGGNEQFF. Written as DNA, the CDR3 is TGTGCCAGCAGCTTAAAACCCGGACTAGCGGGGGGGAATGAGCAGTTCTTC.

A few counts support this clonotype. V usage is TRBV20-1 and J usage is TRBJ2-5; TRBD2 matches 8 bases. Trimming took 6 bases from V and 1 from J; bases not matched to a gene: 7. This CDR3 has 14 residues. The germline CDR1 and CDR2 sequences are DFQATT and SNEGSKA (reference sequence). The CDR3 loop is CSAVSSGFQETQYF. CDR3 nucleotide sequence: TGCAGTGCCGTATCTAGCGGGTTCCAAGAGACCCAGTACTTC.

This clonotype was observed at least ten times. This chain uses TRBV27 with TRBJ2-1; 8 nucleotides align to TRBD2. Germline CDR1 and CDR2: MNHEY and SMNVEV (reference sequence). Trimming took 7 bases from V and 4 from J; bases not matched to a gene: 6. CDR3 size: 14 residues. CDR3 DNA: TGTGCCAGCACGGATCGGGGGGGTTACAATGAGCAGTTCTTC. The encoded protein is CASTDRGGYNEQFF.